A selection of T cell receptor beta chains follows, all from one sample in a study of blood T cell repertoires in COVID-19. The protocol was immunoSEQ multiplex PCR, while the TCRdb copy is restricted to in-frame clones and leaves out a portion. This table holds roughly 82,000 clones, about 92% found once. The sample comprised peripheral blood. The receptors were gathered from a woman aged 50 to 60 in a cohort sampled during active COVID-19. CDR3s leave out the opening cysteine and the closing phenylalanine or tryptophan. D genes are given only for firm matches.

>TRBV29-1|NA|TRBJ2-3
SAPGGTDTQY
>TRBV6-5|NA|TRBJ2-7
ASSYSFRSYEQY
>TRBV10-1|TRBD2|TRBJ2-2
ASSDPRGGSSGELF
>TRBV5-4|NA|TRBJ2-7
ASSLQESYEQY
>TRBV7-9|TRBD2|TRBJ2-7
ASSSLAGAYEQY
>TRBV12-3/TRBV12-4|NA|TRBJ1-5
ASSIYGRAQH
>TRBV5-6|NA|TRBJ1-2
ASSFSDGGYT
>TRBV19|NA|TRBJ2-7
ASSEGGYEQY
>TRBV24-1|NA|TRBJ2-7
ATSAGVGAPYEQY
>TRBV28|TRBD1|TRBJ1-5
ASQTGDHNQPQH
>TRBV19|NA|TRBJ1-4
ASSVRRVNEKLF
>TRBV29-1|NA|TRBJ1-1
SVDIGHYTEAF
>TRBV6-4|NA|TRBJ1-2
ASSDSGSYGYT
>TRBV13|NA|TRBJ2-1
ASSLEWQGPNNEQF
>TRBV7-8|NA|TRBJ1-1
ASSFGGRNTEAF
>TRBV5-1|NA|TRBJ2-4
ASSLGRLDVKNIQY
>TRBV4-2|NA|TRBJ2-1
ASSQEGGAPAYNEQF
>TRBV15|NA|TRBJ2-7
ATSRPGRGASYEQY
>TRBV7-8|TRBD1|TRBJ1-6
ASSLETGYSPLH
>TRBV7-7|TRBD2|TRBJ2-1
ASSKSAGAPYNEQF
>TRBV2|TRBD1|TRBJ1-1
ASSNRGGGNTEAF
>TRBV28|NA|TRBJ1-2
ASSLGQGYT
>TRBV7-3|NA|TRBJ2-5
ASSFELAGSGTQY
>TRBV28|NA|TRBJ1-5
ASSLQASNQPQH
>TRBV27|TRBD2|TRBJ2-2
ASRGGLAGGMNTGELF
>TRBV9|NA|TRBJ1-2
ASSVATGRVNYGYT
>TRBV11-1|NA|TRBJ2-7
ASSSPKEGGYEQY
>TRBV18|NA|TRBJ1-2
ASSLGEGLHYGYT